The entry below gives a single T cell receptor beta chain sequence along with its context. Its specificity is unknown. Memory CD4+ cells were the fraction left after CD45RA+ naive selection. This record comes from a study of shared clonotypes between healthy human individuals. Study outcomes and limitations: Even with large depth, rarefaction showed that sorted-subset sequencing was incomplete. Sharing across a handful of donors was seen in approximately 5.2% of naive CD4 clonotypes. Only blood underwent sampling, and tissue repertoires likely differ.

The assay was immunoSEQ multiplex PCR, and TCRdb's table has in-frame clones only and misses some. The sample carries 330,000 or so clones, 70% to 75% recorded once. Sequences were obtained from memory CD4+ T cells sorted from blood. The subset here: CD45RA-negative fraction. The sequence was collected from a man aged 25 to 40 in good health.

CDR3 coding DNA: TGTGCCAGCAGTTTAACAACAGGGAAGTGGGACTACGAGCAGTACTTC. Its translation: CASSLTTGKWDYEQYF. This chain connects TRBV28 to TRBJ2-7, with a weak D call TRBD1 (6 bases). Deletions cut 2 bases from V and 3 bases from J, with 17 bases between. This CDR3 region has 16 residues. CDR1 is MDHEN, CDR2 SYDVKM, per germline.